This entry lists 19 T cell receptor beta chains sequenced from one sample in a study of blood T cell repertoires in COVID-19. Libraries were prepared by immunoSEQ multiplex PCR; TCRdb keeps only in-frame clonotypes and omits some of them. This table has 200,000 or so clones, approximately 88% appearing once. Material: PBMCs or T cells enriched from blood (not recorded which). The receptors were sampled from a woman aged 40 to 49 with acute COVID-19.

The table lists this clone with a few counts. V gene TRBV7-2 combines with J gene TRBJ2-3, with D possibly matching TRBD2 (5 bases). The ends were cut back, 4 bases at V and 4 bases at J, with 15 bases in the middle. The CDR3 consists of 15 residues. From germline, CDR1 is SGHTA and CDR2 FQGNSA. The CDR3 bases are TGTGCCAGCAGCTCGGCCCTACGGGGAGCAGATACGCAGTATTTT. Amino acid sequence: CASSSALRGADTQYF.

This chain uses TRBV2 with TRBJ1-6, with 9 nucleotides matching TRBD1. J gave up 1 base and V 2 bases, and 9 bases lay outside the gene matches. The CDR3 sequence is 19 residues long. Germline V gene data show CDR1 as SNHLY and CDR2 as FYNNEI. The CDR3 reads CASSEKGQGRESYNSPLHF. CDR3 in DNA: TGTGCCAGCAGTGAAAAGGGACAGGGAAGGGAGTCCTATAATTCACCCCTCCACTTT. Drawing the rest from reference TRBV2 and TRBJ1-6, the complete variable domain is EPEVTQTPSHQVTQMGQEVILRCVPISNHLYFYWYRQILGQKVEFLVSFYNNEISEKSEIFDDQFSVERPDGSNFTLKIRSTKLEDSAMYFCASSEKGQGRESYNSPLHFGNGTRLTVT.

V gene TRBV28 combines with J gene TRBJ2-7, with D possibly TRBD2 on 5 matching bases. The V and J ends lost 10 bases and 0 bases respectively, with 13 bases between them. The CDR3 sequence is 13 residues long. The germline gives CDR1 MDHEN, CDR2 SYDVKM. The CDR3 DNA reads TGTGCCACCAATCTCGGAGGCTCCTACGAGCAGTACTTC. This encodes CATNLGGSYEQYF.

The chain is built from TRBV7-9 and TRBJ1-2; 10 bases line up with TRBD1. Germline V lookup: CDR1 SEHNR, CDR2 FQNEAQ (reference sequence). The CDR3 extends over 14 amino acids. The J segment lost 6 bases and the V segment lost 5 bases, leaving 6 bases of the junction unmatched. CDR3 bases: TGTGCCAGCAGCGCTGGACAGGGGGAGGATGGCTACACCTTC. Protein product: CASSAGQGEDGYTF.

This clone was observed a few times. This chain connects TRBV7-2 to TRBJ2-7; D gene unclear. Trimming removed 3 bases from V and 0 bases from J, with 9 bases in between. CDR3 length: 14 amino acids. CDR1 and CDR2 (germline): SGHTA, FQGNSA. This chain's CDR3 is CASSFQVSSYEQYF. DNA of the CDR3: TGTGCCAGCAGCTTTCAGGTGAGCTCCTACGAGCAGTACTTC. The whole variable domain, remainder taken from reference TRBV7-2 and TRBJ2-7, is GAGVSQSPSNKVTEKGKDVELRCDPISGHTALYWYRQSLGQGLEFLIYFQGNSAPDKSGLPSDRFSAERTGGSVSTLTIQRTQQEDSAVYLCASSFQVSSYEQYFGPGTRLTVT.

In its sample, this clone was seen many times. Distinct nucleotide sequences in the sample also encode this CDR3. This rearrangement joins TRBV24-1 to TRBJ2-1; 11 nucleotides agree with TRBD2. Trimming cost V 4 bases and J 0 bases; bases outside gene matches: 4. Germline V lookup: CDR1 KGHDR, CDR2 SFDVKD. CDR3 size: 17 residues. CDR3 nucleotide sequence: TGTGCCACCAGTGACCCAACTAGCGGGAGCTCCTACAATGAGCAGTTCTTC. Residues: CATSDPTSGSSYNEQFF.

J is TRBJ2-7 and V is TRBV28; 7 bases line up with TRBD1. V shed 6 bases and J 2 bases; nucleotides not matched to a gene: 7. The CDR3 is 14 amino acids. Germline V gives CDR1 MDHEN, CDR2 SYDVKM. CDR3 coding DNA: TGTGCCAGCAGACGACAGGGAGCCCCCTACGAGCAGTACTTC. It encodes CASRRQGAPYEQYF.

The chain links TRBV19 to TRBJ2-1; TRBD1 matches 7 bases. After removal of 0 bases from V and 4 bases from J, the junction contained 6 bases not matched to a gene. Germline V gene lookup returns CDR1 LNHDA and CDR2 SQIVND (reference sequence). The CDR3 has 16 amino acids. DNA of the CDR3: TGTGCCAGTAGTATAGATTTCCGGGACAGTTACAATGAGCAGTTCTTC. Protein sequence: CASSIDFRDSYNEQFF.

V gene TRBV29-1 combines with J gene TRBJ1-6; 7 nucleotides align to TRBD1. V lost 6 bases, J lost 2 bases, and 7 bases stayed unmatched. This CDR3 has 15 amino acids. The V gene's germline CDR1 is SQVTM and CDR2 ANQGSEA. CDR3 sequence: CSVLLGTAYNSPLHF. The CDR3 DNA sequence: TGCAGCGTGCTTCTTGGGACAGCCTATAATTCACCCCTCCACTTT. Full variable domain (remainder filled in from reference TRBV29-1 and TRBJ1-6): SAVISQKPSRDICQRGTSLTIQCQVDSQVTMMFWYRQQPGQSLTLIATANQGSEATYESGFVIDKFPISRPNLTFSTLTVSNMSPEDSSIYLCSVLLGTAYNSPLHFGNGTRLTVT.

This chain connects TRBV6-5 to TRBJ1-4, with D maybe TRBD1 (5 bases). Trimming took off 5 bases at V and 8 bases at J, with 12 bases between the two ends. Germline CDR1 is MNHEY and CDR2 is SVGAGI. CDR3 length equals 13 residues. In DNA, the CDR3 is TGTGCCAGCAGTCGGGGGGTTGGGGAAAAACTGTTTTTT. The encoded protein is CASSRGVGEKLFF.

CDR3 loop: CASRTSGGSGNTIYF. The CDR3 DNA reads TGTGCCAGCAGAACTTCAGGTGGCTCTGGAAACACCATATATTTT. This chain links TRBV11-2 with TRBJ1-3; D is undetermined. The CDR3 consists of 15 residues. Germline V CDR1 and CDR2: SGHAT, FQNNGV. Trimming pared 6 bases from V and 0 bases from J, leaving 12 bases between.

The J gene is TRBJ2-7, the V gene TRBV10-1, with D tentatively TRBD1 (6 bases). Germline loops: CDR1 WNHNN, CDR2 SYGVQD (reference sequence). The CDR3 loop spans 14 amino acids. Trimming took off 4 bases at V and 2 bases at J, with 12 bases between the two ends. The CDR3 DNA is TGCGCCAGCAGTGGTCACAGGGAACCCTACGAGCAGTACTTC. Amino acids: CASSGHREPYEQYF.

The V gene is TRBV9, the J gene TRBJ1-1; 9 bases match TRBD1. Per germline, CDR1 SGDLS and CDR2 YYNGEE. The CDR3 is made up of 18 amino acids. V dropped 0 bases and J dropped 6; count of bases not matched to a gene: 15. The CDR3 is CASSVAPMGQGSSAEAFF. The CDR3 DNA reads as TGTGCCAGCAGCGTAGCTCCGATGGGACAGGGTTCGTCTGCTGAAGCTTTCTTT.

This chain joins TRBV27 and TRBJ2-3, with unresolved D. V was pared by 5 bases and J by 10 bases, with 13 bases between. Looked up from germline, CDR1 is MNHEY and CDR2 is SMNVEV (reference sequence). The CDR3 extends over 12 amino acids. DNA for the CDR3: TGTGCCAGCAGTCCTCGGAGTCATCCGCAGTATTTT. It is translated as CASSPRSHPQYF.

This clone appeared once. The CDR3 region has the DNA TGTGCCAGCAGCAGTGAAAACAGGCCGGCCCTCTATGGCTACACCTTC. Translation: CASSSENRPALYGYTF. The rearrangement links TRBV5-6 to TRBJ1-2; the D gene is possibly TRBD1 (5 bases). Germline V gene lookup returns CDR1 SGHDT and CDR2 YYEEEE. The CDR3 spans 16 residues. Trimming took off 4 bases at V and 4 bases at J, with 20 bases between the two ends.

There are a few counts of this clone. Other DNA sequences of this sample code for an identical CDR3. This rearrangement joins TRBV5-6 to TRBJ2-2; 7 nucleotides line up with TRBD1. Losses at the gene ends were 0 bases for V and 4 bases for J; bases not matched to a gene: 3. The CDR3 length is 15 residues. CDR1 is SGHDT, CDR2 YYEEEE, per germline. The CDR3 region is CASSLGPGGTGELFF. The CDR3 DNA follows: TGTGCCAGCAGCTTGGGGCCAGGGGGCACCGGGGAGCTGTTTTTT.

This clone was found once. V usage is TRBV4-3 and J usage is TRBJ1-1; 10 nucleotides agree with TRBD1. J lost 1 base, V lost 2 bases, and 1 base had no gene match. The CDR3 is 15 residues long. CDR1 LGHNA and CDR2 YSLEER come from the germline V gene. In nucleotides, the CDR3 is TGCGCCAGCAGCCAAAGGGACAGGGGGAACACTGAAGCTTTCTTT. Its translation is CASSQRDRGNTEAFF.

Notes on this clone: One junction end does not reproduce the germline sequence, and a read error may be involved. The V and J genes are TRBV7-7 and TRBJ2-1, with 13 bases identical to TRBD2. Germline-derived CDR1 and CDR2 are SSHAT and FNYEAQ (reference sequence). The CDR3 is made up of 15 amino acids. CDR3 sequence (DNA): TGTGCTAGCAGCTCCGGGACTAGCGGGAACAATGAGCAGTTCTTC. This translates into CASSSGTSGNNEQFF.

The V call is TRBV5-5, the J call TRBJ2-5; 9 bases match TRBD2. The ends lost 4 bases at V and 1 base at J; junction bases unmatched: 8. This CDR3 has 16 residues. Looked up from germline, CDR1 is SGHKS and CDR2 is YYEKEE (reference sequence). CDR3 sequence (DNA): TGTGCCAGCAGCCTCCGCCCAGCGGGGGGCCAAGAGACCCAGTACTTC. This sequence encodes CASSLRPAGGQETQYF.